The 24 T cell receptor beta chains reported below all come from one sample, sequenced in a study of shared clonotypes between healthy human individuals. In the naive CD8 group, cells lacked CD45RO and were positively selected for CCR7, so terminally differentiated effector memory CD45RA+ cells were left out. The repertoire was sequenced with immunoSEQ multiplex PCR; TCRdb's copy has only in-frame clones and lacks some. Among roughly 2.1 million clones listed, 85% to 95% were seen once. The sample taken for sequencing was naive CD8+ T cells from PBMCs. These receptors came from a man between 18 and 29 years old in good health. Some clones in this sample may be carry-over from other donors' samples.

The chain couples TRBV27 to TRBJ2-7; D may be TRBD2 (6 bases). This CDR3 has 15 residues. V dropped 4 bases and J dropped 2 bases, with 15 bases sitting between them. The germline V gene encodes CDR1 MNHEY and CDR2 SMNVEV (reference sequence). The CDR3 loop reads CASSSWRRAPYEQYF. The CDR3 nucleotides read TGTGCCAGCAGTTCGTGGCGGAGGGCCCCCTACGAGCAGTACTTC.

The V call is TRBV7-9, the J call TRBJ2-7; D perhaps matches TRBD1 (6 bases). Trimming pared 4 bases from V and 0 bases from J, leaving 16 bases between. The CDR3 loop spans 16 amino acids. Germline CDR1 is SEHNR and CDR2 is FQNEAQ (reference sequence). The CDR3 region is CASSSGHRGHSYEQYF. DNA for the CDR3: TGTGCCAGCAGCTCGGGACACCGAGGTCACTCCTACGAGCAGTACTTC.

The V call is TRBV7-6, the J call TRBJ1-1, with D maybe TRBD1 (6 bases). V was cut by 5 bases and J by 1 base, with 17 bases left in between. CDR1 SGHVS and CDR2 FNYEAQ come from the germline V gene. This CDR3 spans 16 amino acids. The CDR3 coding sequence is TGTGCCAGCAGCCCCACCCGGACAGATCCGAACACTGAAGCTTTCTTT. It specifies CASSPTRTDPNTEAFF.

CDR3 in DNA: TGTGCCAGCATCACAAAAAATCCGGGACTAGCGGGTTACGAGCAGTACTTC. This translates into CASITKNPGLAGYEQYF. The chain uses TRBV21-1 and TRBJ2-7; the D call of TRBD2 is as the table states it, not checked on the DNA. TRBV21-1 is marked as a pseudogene. The CDR3 loop spans 17 amino acids.

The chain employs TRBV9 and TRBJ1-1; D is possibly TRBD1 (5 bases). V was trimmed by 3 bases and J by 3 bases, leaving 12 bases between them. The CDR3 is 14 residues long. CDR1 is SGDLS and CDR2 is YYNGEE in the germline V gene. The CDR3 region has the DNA TGTGCCAGCAGCGGCGGTAAGGGGTACACTGAAGCTTTCTTT. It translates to CASSGGKGYTEAFF.

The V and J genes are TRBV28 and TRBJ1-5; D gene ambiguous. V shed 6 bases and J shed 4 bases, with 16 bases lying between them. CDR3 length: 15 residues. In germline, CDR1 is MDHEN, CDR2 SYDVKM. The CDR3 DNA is TGTGCCAGCAGCTCCTACCCAGGAACGAATCAGCCCCAGCATTTT. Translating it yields CASSSYPGTNQPQHF.

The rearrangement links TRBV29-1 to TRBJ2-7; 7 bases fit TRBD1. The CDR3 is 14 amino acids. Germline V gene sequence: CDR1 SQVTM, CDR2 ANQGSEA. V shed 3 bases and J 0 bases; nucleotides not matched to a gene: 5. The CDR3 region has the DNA TGCAGCGTTGATTTAGGGGGCAGCTCCTACGAGCAGTACTTC. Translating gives CSVDLGGSSYEQYF.

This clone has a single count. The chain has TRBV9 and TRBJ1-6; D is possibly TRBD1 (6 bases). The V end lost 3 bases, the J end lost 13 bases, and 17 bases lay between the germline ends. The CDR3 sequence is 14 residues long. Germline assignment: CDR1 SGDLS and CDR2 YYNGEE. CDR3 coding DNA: TGTGCCAGCAGCGCCGCCTCTGACAGGTTCCCCCTCCACTTT. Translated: CASSAASDRFPLHF.

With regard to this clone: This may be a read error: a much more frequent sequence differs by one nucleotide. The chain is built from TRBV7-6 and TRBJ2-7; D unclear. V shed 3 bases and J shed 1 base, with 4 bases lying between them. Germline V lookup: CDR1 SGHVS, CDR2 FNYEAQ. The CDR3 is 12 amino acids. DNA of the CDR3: TGTGCCAGCAGCTTCGGGTCCTACGAGCAGTACTTC. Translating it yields CASSFGSYEQYF.

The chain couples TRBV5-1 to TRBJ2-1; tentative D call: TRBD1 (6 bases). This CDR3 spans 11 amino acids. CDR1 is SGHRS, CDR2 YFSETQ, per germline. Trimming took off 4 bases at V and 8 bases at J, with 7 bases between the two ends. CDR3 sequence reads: CASSPGDEQFF. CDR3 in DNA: TGCGCCAGCAGCCCAGGGGATGAGCAGTTCTTC.

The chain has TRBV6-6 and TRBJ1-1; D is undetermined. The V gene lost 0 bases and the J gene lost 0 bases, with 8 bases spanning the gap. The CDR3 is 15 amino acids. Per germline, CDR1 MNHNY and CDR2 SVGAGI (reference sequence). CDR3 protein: CASSYSPGVNTEAFF. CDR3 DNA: TGTGCCAGCAGTTACTCGCCTGGGGTGAACACTGAAGCTTTCTTT.

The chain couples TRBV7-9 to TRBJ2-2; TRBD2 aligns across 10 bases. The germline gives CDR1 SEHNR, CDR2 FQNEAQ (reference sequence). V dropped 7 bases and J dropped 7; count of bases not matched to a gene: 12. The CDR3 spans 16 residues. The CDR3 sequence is CASTFGLAGVNGELFF. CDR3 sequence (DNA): TGTGCCAGCACCTTCGGCCTAGCGGGAGTCAACGGGGAGCTGTTTTTT.

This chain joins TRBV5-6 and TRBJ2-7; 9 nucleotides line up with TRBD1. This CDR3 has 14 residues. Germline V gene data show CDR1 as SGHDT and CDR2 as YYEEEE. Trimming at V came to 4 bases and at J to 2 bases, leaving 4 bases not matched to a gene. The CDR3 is CASSPTGGAYEQYF. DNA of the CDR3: TGTGCCAGCAGCCCGACAGGGGGGGCCTACGAGCAGTACTTC.

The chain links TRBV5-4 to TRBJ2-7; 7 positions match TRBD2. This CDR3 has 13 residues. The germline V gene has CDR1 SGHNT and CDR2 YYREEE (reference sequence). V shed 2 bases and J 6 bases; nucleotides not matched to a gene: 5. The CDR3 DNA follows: TGTGCCAGCAGCTTAACCTCGGGGGGCGAGCAGTACTTC. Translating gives CASSLTSGGEQYF.

The chain's CDR3 is CASSEGGWWLAGNEQFF. CDR3 DNA sequence: TGTGCCAGCAGCGAAGGCGGTTGGTGGCTAGCGGGTAATGAGCAGTTCTTC. The chain has TRBV7-2 and TRBJ2-1, with 8 bases that match TRBD2. The CDR3 is 17 amino acids. Germline V gene sequence: CDR1 SGHTA, CDR2 FQGNSA. The junction had 16 bases not matched to a gene; V was cut back by 5 bases and J by 7 bases.

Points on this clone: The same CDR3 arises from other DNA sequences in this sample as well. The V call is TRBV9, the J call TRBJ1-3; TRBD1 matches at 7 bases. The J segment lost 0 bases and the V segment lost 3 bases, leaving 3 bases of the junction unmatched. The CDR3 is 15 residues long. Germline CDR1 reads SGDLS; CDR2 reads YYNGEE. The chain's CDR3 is CASSAGTASGNTIYF. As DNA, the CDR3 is TGTGCCAGCAGCGCCGGGACAGCCTCTGGAAACACCATATATTTT.

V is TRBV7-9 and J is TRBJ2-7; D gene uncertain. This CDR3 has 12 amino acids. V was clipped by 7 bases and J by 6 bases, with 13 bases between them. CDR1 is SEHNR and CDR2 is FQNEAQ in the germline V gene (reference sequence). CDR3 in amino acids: CASTPGGVEQYF. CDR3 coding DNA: TGTGCCAGCACCCCCGGTGGGGTCGAGCAGTACTTC. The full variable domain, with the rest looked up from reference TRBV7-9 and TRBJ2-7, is DTGVSQNPRHKITKRGQNVTFRCDPISEHNRLYWYRQTLGQGPEFLTYFQNEAQLEKSRLLSDRFSAERPKGSFSTLEIQRTEQGDSAMYLCASTPGGVEQYFGPGTRLTVT.

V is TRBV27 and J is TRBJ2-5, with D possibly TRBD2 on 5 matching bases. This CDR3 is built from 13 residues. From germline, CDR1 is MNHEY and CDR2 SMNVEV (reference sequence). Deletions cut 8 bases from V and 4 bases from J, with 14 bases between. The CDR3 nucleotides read TGTGCCAGCGCCCTTTCGGCGGGAGAGACCCAGTACTTC. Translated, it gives CASALSAGETQYF.

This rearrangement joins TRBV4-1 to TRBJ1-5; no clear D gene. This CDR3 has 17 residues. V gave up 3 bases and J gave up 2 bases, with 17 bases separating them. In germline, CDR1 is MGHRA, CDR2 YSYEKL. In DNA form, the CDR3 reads TGCGCCAGCAGCCATAGTGGCTCGGAAAGGGGCAATCAGCCCCAGCATTTT. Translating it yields CASSHSGSERGNQPQHF.

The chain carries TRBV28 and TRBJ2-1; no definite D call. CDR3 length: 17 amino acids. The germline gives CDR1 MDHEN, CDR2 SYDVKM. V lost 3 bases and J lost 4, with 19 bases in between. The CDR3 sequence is CASSFGAVRVGYNEQFF. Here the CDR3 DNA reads TGTGCCAGCAGTTTCGGAGCCGTACGGGTAGGGTACAATGAGCAGTTCTTC.

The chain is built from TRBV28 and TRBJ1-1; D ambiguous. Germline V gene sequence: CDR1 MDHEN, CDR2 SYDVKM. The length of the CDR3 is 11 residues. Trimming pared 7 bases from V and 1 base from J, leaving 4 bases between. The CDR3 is CASTQNTEAFF. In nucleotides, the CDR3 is TGTGCCAGCACCCAGAACACTGAAGCTTTCTTT. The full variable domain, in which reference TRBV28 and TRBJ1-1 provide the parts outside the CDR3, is DVKVTQSSRYLVKRTGEKVFLECVQDMDHENMFWYRQDPGLGLRLIYFSYDVKMKEKGDIPEGYSVSREKKERFSLILESASTNQTSMYLCASTQNTEAFFGQGTRLTVV.

Written as DNA, the CDR3 is TGTGCCAGCAGTCCTAGACAGGGCGCCGCAACTAATGAAAAACTGTTTTTT. Protein product: CASSPRQGAATNEKLFF. The genes are TRBV27 and TRBJ1-4; 7 bases line up with TRBD1. Unmatched junction bases numbered 9, after V lost 5 bases and J lost 0 bases. Germline CDR1 reads MNHEY; CDR2 reads SMNVEV (reference sequence). The CDR3 covers 17 residues.

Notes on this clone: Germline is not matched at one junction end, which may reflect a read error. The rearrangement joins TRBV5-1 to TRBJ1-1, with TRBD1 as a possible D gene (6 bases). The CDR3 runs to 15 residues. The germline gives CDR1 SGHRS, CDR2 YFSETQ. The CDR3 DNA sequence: TGTGCCAGCAGCTTGCCCACGTGGGGGCACACTGAAGCTTTCTTT. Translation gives CASSLPTWGHTEAFF.

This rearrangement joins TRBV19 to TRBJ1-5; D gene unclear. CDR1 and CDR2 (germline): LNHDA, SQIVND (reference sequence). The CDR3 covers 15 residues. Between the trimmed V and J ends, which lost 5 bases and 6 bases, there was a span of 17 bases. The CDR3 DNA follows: TGTGCCAGTAGTTTGGGGTTTCGAGTTCTTCAGCCCCAGCATTTT. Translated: CASSLGFRVLQPQHF.